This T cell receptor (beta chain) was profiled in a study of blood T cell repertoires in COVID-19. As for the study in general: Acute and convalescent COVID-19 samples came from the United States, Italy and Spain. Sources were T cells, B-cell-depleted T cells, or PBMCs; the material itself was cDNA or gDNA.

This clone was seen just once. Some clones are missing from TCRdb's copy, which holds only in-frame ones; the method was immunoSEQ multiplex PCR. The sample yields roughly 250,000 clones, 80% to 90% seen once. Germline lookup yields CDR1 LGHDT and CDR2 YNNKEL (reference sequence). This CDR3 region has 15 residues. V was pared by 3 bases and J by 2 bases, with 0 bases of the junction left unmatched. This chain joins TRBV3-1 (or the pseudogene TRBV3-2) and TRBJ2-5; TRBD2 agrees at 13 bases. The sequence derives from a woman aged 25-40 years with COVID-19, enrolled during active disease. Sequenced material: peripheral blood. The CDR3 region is CASSQGLAGQETQYF. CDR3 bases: TGTGCCAGCAGCCAGGGACTAGCGGGGCAAGAGACCCAGTACTTC.